The clone carrying this T cell receptor beta chain occurred many times. The entry originates in a study of regulatory T cells in long-lasting Graves disease. The sample's time point: newly diagnosed GD, antithyroid drugs for less than 3 months. The TCR library was made from RNA that had been extracted from PBMCs in TRIzol. CDR3 size: 13 residues. Germline V gives CDR1 DFQATT, CDR2 SNEGSKA (reference sequence). Combining iRepertoire HTBI primers with Arm-PCR of CDR3 regions, the authors built TCR beta libraries. A single record per CDR3 protein comes from TCRdb applying MiXCR to the multiplex PCR reads. This repertoire shows 250,000 to 300,000 distinct CDR3 sequences, around 19% found once; its top ten account for roughly 15%. This sample also belongs to another study, concerning T cells in Graves' hyperthyroidism and ophthalmopathy.

This clonotype was obtained from a woman in her twenties or thirties with Graves disease. The gene calls are TRBV20-1 and TRBJ2-3; 7 bases match TRBD1. Source: peripheral blood mononuclear cells (PBMCs), taken at new diagnosis, from a patient treated with antithyroid drugs. The CDR3 spells CSIDRDYTDTQYF. CDR3 in DNA: TGCAGCATCGACAGGGATTATACAGATACGCAGTATTTT.